The 23 T cell receptor beta chains in this list originate from one sample, sequenced in a study of cytomegalovirus exposure and HLA in healthy donors. 60 Vbeta and 13 Jbeta primers were used in PCR. Assay used: immunoSEQ multiplex PCR; TCRdb lists only in-frame clones, some missing. The sample holds about 150,000 clones, 65% to 80% seen once. Sequencing was carried out using PBMCs. The receptors come from a woman aged 40 to 50 in good health and CMV-seronegative.

The CDR3 here is CSVSRGTSGSNEQFF. CDR3 in DNA: TGCAGCGTCTCTAGGGGGACTAGCGGGAGTAATGAGCAGTTCTTC. The chain uses TRBV29-1 and TRBJ2-1; 14 nucleotides align to TRBD2. The CDR3 extends over 15 amino acids. The V and J ends lost 6 bases and 7 bases, in that order; junction bases with no gene match: 8. CDR1 and CDR2 (germline): SQVTM, ANQGSEA.

This rearrangement joins TRBV28 to TRBJ2-5, with D possibly matching TRBD1 (6 bases). The closer fit of TRBJ2-7 to the DNA end suggests the J call may be wrong. The germline V gene encodes CDR1 MDHEN and CDR2 SYDVKM. The CDR3 consists of 14 residues. The CDR3 coding sequence is TGTGCCAGCAGAACCACAGGGTCTACCTACGAGCAGTACTTC. Translated, it gives CASRTTGSTYEQYF.

The chain couples TRBV28 to TRBJ2-2, with a weak D call TRBD1 (6 bases). The CDR3 is made up of 16 amino acids. Germline V CDR1 and CDR2: MDHEN, SYDVKM. Between the trimmed V and J ends, which lost 4 bases and 5 bases, there was a span of 17 bases. CDR3 in amino acids: CASSSVPGTLTGELFF. The CDR3 nucleotides read TGTGCCAGCAGTTCCGTACCCGGGACACTAACCGGGGAGCTGTTTTTT.

This clone showed up just a few times. Sequence at one end of the junction differs from germline and may be a read error. This sequence joins TRBV7-9 and TRBJ2-7; TRBD2 agrees at 9 bases. Looked up from germline, CDR1 is SEHNR and CDR2 is FQNEAQ (reference sequence). The CDR3 has 17 residues. In DNA, the CDR3 is TGTTCCAGCAGCGCCGCCCCGGGACTAGCAGCCCCCTACGAGCAGTACTTC. Amino acids: CSSSAAPGLAAPYEQYF.

This clone was recorded a few times. The chain employs TRBV7-8 and TRBJ1-5; no reliable D call. The germline V gene has CDR1 SGHVS and CDR2 FQNEAQ. CDR3 length: 15 residues. V was cut by 1 base and J by 15 bases, with 22 bases left in between. CDR3 in amino acids: CASSLENDSGNPRHF. For the CDR3, the DNA is TGTGCCAGCAGCTTAGAGAACGACTCCGGAAACCCGCGGCATTTT.

Worth noting for this clone: Different DNA sequences within this sample yield the same CDR3. The chain couples TRBV5-1 to TRBJ1-5, with TRBD1 identical over 7 bases. The length of the CDR3 is 14 residues. V gave up 4 bases and J gave up 3 bases; unmatched junction bases: 4. Germline V gives CDR1 SGHRS, CDR2 YFSETQ. CDR3 coding DNA: TGCGCCAGCAGCCCGGGACAGAACAATCAGCCCCAGCATTTT. Its protein is CASSPGQNNQPQHF.

The genes are TRBV6-1 and TRBJ1-6; 8 bases map to TRBD1. CDR1 and CDR2 (germline): MNHNS, SASEGT. This CDR3 has 15 residues. V trimming: 2 bases; J trimming: 10 bases; junction bases outside the gene matches: 7. CDR3 coding DNA: TGTGCCAGCAGTGAATCGGACAGGGCCGTCTCACCCCTCCACTTT. Amino acid sequence: CASSESDRAVSPLHF.

CDR3 nucleotide sequence: TGTGCCAGCAGTTACCGGGCGGGAGACAGCTACGAGCAGTACTTC. Protein: CASSYRAGDSYEQYF. The chain is built from TRBV6-6 and TRBJ2-7; TRBD2 agrees at 7 bases. The CDR3 has 15 residues. V lost 2 bases to trimming and J lost 3 bases; unmatched junction nucleotides: 7. From germline, CDR1 is MNHNY and CDR2 SVGAGI (reference sequence).

Here the CDR3 DNA reads TGTGCCTGGAGTCGGGGACTAGCGGGGGCGCAGGATACGCAGTATTTT. It specifies CAWSRGLAGAQDTQYF. The chain employs TRBV30 and TRBJ2-3; 14 bases map to TRBD2. CDR3 length equals 16 residues. Germline CDR1 GTSNPN, CDR2 SVGIG (reference sequence). J gave up 6 bases and V 2 bases, and 7 bases lay outside the gene matches.

The chain couples TRBV7-9 to TRBJ1-5, with a possible D match to TRBD1 (6 bases). Germline loops: CDR1 SEHNR, CDR2 FQNEAQ (reference sequence). V lost 1 base and J 3 bases, leaving 10 bases between the germline ends. The CDR3 is made up of 15 amino acids. The CDR3: CASSLGQAFNQPQHF. CDR3 DNA sequence: TGTGCCAGCAGCTTAGGACAGGCCTTCAATCAGCCCCAGCATTTT. The full variable domain, its missing parts supplied by reference TRBV7-9 and TRBJ1-5, is DTGVSQNPRHKITKRGQNVTFRCDPISEHNRLYWYRQTLGQGPEFLTYFQNEAQLEKSRLLSDRFSAERPKGSFSTLEIQRTEQGDSAMYLCASSLGQAFNQPQHFGDGTRLSIL.

The chain employs TRBV6-1 and TRBJ1-2, with D possibly matching TRBD1 (6 bases). Per the germline V gene, CDR1 is MNHNS and CDR2 is SASEGT. The CDR3 covers 15 residues. The V end lost 1 base, the J end lost 6 bases, and 15 bases lay between the germline ends. The CDR3 is CASSEGSNRVHGYTF. DNA for the CDR3: TGTGCCAGCAGTGAAGGATCAAACAGGGTCCATGGCTACACCTTC.

The V call is TRBV11-2, the J call TRBJ2-7, with a tentative D call TRBD2 (5 bases). Germline CDR1 SGHAT, CDR2 FQNNGV. The V and J ends lost 5 bases and 0 bases respectively, with 17 bases between them. CDR3 size: 16 residues. The CDR3 sequence: CASSPLRFEGSYEQYF. The CDR3 DNA reads as TGTGCCAGCAGCCCACTGCGTTTCGAGGGCTCCTACGAGCAGTACTTC.

The chain couples TRBV28 to TRBJ2-7; the D gene is possibly TRBD1 (6 bases). Germline V CDR1 and CDR2: MDHEN, SYDVKM. Trimming removed 6 bases at V and 4 bases at J, with 10 bases between. The CDR3 contains 12 residues. CDR3 protein: CASRDSRYEQYF. CDR3 in DNA: TGTGCCAGCAGGGACAGTAGGTACGAGCAGTACTTC.

The chain couples TRBV27 to TRBJ1-5; 7 nucleotides match TRBD1. This CDR3 comprises 13 residues. The V segment lost 10 bases and the J segment 1 base; nucleotides outside the gene matches: 4. Per the germline V gene, CDR1 is MNHEY and CDR2 is SMNVEV (reference sequence). CDR3 DNA: TGTGCCACCCGACAGGGAAGCAATCAGCCCCAGCATTTT. Its protein product is CATRQGSNQPQHF.

This chain joins TRBV7-6 and TRBJ2-1, with D maybe TRBD1 (5 bases). The CDR3 covers 15 residues. V lost 4 bases, J lost 0 bases, and 10 bases lay in between. Germline CDR1 is SGHVS and CDR2 is FNYEAQ. The CDR3 region is CASSYLDSSYNEQFF. DNA of the CDR3: TGTGCCAGCAGCTACCTAGACAGCTCCTACAATGAGCAGTTCTTC.

The CDR3 nucleotides read TGTGCCAGCAGCTTGACAGGGGGGAACACTGAAGCTTTCTTT. Its protein product is CASSLTGGNTEAFF. The rearrangement links TRBV11-3 to TRBJ1-1, with TRBD1 matching 9 bases. CDR1 and CDR2 from the germline V gene are SGHNT and YENEEA. CDR3 size: 14 residues. V trimming: 3 bases; J trimming: 1 base; junction bases outside the gene matches: 0.

The rearrangement joins TRBV19 to TRBJ2-1, with 12 bases identical to TRBD2. The V gene's germline CDR1 is LNHDA and CDR2 SQIVND (reference sequence). This CDR3 has 15 residues. Losses at the gene ends were 7 bases for V and 8 bases for J; bases not matched to a gene: 9. The CDR3 loop is CASKPGLAGFHEQFF. In DNA form, the CDR3 reads TGTGCCAGTAAACCGGGACTAGCGGGCTTCCATGAGCAGTTCTTC.

This clone was detected only a few times. The rearrangement joins TRBV2 to TRBJ1-1; 7 nucleotides align to TRBD1. The V and J ends lost 8 bases and 4 bases, in that order; junction bases with no gene match: 7. There are 13 residues in the CDR3. Germline loops: CDR1 SNHLY, CDR2 FYNNEI. The CDR3 DNA reads TGTGCCAGCCAGGAGACAGGGCCCACTGAAGCTTTCTTT. Its translation is CASQETGPTEAFF.

Regarding this clone: The identical CDR3 is also encoded by other nucleotide sequences in the sample. The rearrangement joins TRBV27 to TRBJ2-7; D is unclear. Germline V gene lookup returns CDR1 MNHEY and CDR2 SMNVEV (reference sequence). CDR3 length equals 14 residues. Trimming shortened V by 1 base and J by 3 bases, and 10 bases separated the two germline ends. In DNA form, the CDR3 reads TGTGCCAGCAGTTTATATCCGCCGGGCTACGAGCAGTACTTC. Its protein product is CASSLYPPGYEQYF.

This clone was recorded once. The chain has TRBV10-1 and TRBJ1-2; D is unresolved. Per the germline V gene, CDR1 is WNHNN and CDR2 is SYGVQD (reference sequence). CDR3 length: 16 amino acids. The V gene lost 0 bases and the J gene lost 6 bases, with 17 bases spanning the gap. CDR3 nucleotides: TGCGCCAGCAGTGAGTCATACCGGACGGGGATTGATGGCTACACCTTC. Its translation is CASSESYRTGIDGYTF.

The rearrangement links TRBV11-2 to TRBJ2-2, with 7 positions matching TRBD1. Germline V gene sequence: CDR1 SGHAT, CDR2 FQNNGV. J gave up 5 bases and V 2 bases, and 5 bases lay outside the gene matches. This CDR3 region has 15 residues. The CDR3 loop is CASSLYRGGTGELFF. CDR3 sequence (DNA): TGTGCCAGCAGCTTATACAGGGGCGGGACCGGGGAGCTGTTTTTT.

Remarks on this clone: Other DNA sequences of this sample code for an identical CDR3. The V and J genes are TRBV7-8 and TRBJ2-7, with 8 nucleotides matching TRBD2. The CDR3 contains 16 residues. J gave up 1 base and V 6 bases, and 11 bases lay outside the gene matches. CDR1 and CDR2 from the germline V gene are SGHVS and FQNEAQ. CDR3 amino acids: CASSQQGGRHSYEQYF. CDR3 nucleotide sequence: TGTGCCAGCAGTCAACAGGGCGGGAGGCATTCCTACGAGCAGTACTTC.

The chain combines TRBV10-3 with TRBJ2-7; TRBD1 might be the D (5 bases). The CDR3 is 18 residues long. V was trimmed by 4 bases and J by 3 bases, leaving 25 bases between them. Germline V CDR1 and CDR2: ENHRY, SYGVKD. The CDR3: CAISVALGARVGVYEQYF. CDR3 DNA sequence: TGTGCCATCAGTGTTGCCCTTGGGGCTCGGGTAGGAGTCTACGAGCAGTACTTC.